The 8 T cell receptor beta chains in this list originate from one sample, sequenced in a study of blood T cell repertoires in COVID-19. Profiling relied on immunoSEQ multiplex PCR, and the TCRdb table lists in-frame clones only, not all of them. This repertoire shows roughly 500,000 clones, roughly 88% found once; its top ten account for 1.5% to 2%. Sequencing was done on a sample of PBMCs or T cells enriched from blood (not recorded which). The receptors were sampled from a woman aged 40-49 years who had recovered from COVID-19.

Concerning this clone: Different DNA sequences within this sample yield the same CDR3. The CDR3 reads CASSLALAGGPQETQYF. CDR3 sequence (DNA): TGCGCCAGCAGCTTGGCACTAGCGGGAGGGCCACAAGAGACCCAGTACTTC. V usage is TRBV5-1 and J usage is TRBJ2-5; 13 bases map to TRBD2. The V gene end was trimmed by 0 bases and the J gene end by 2 bases; junction bases not matched to a gene: 4. Looked up from germline, CDR1 is SGHRS and CDR2 is YFSETQ. This CDR3 is built from 17 residues. Full variable domain (rest looked up from reference TRBV5-1 and TRBJ2-5): KAGVTQTPRYLIKTRGQQVTLSCSPISGHRSVSWYQQTPGQGLQFLFEYFSETQRNKGNFPGRFSGRQFSNSRSEMNVSTLELGDSALYLCASSLALAGGPQETQYFGPGTRLLVL.

The chain links TRBV24-1 to TRBJ2-1, with 11 bases that match TRBD2. Germline CDR1 is KGHDR and CDR2 is SFDVKD. V lost 4 bases to trimming and J lost 4 bases; unmatched junction nucleotides: 5. The CDR3 has 16 residues. In nucleotides, the CDR3 is TGTGCCACCAGTGACCCCACTAGCGGGGGTTACAATGAGCAGTTCTTC. Translation gives CATSDPTSGGYNEQFF.

V usage is TRBV4-3 and J usage is TRBJ2-3; D ambiguous. V was shortened by 4 bases and J by 4 bases, with 9 bases between the two germline ends. Germline V gene lookup returns CDR1 LGHNA and CDR2 YSLEER. The length of the CDR3 is 13 residues. The CDR3 spells CASSPRSADTQYF. CDR3 bases: TGCGCCAGCAGCCCACGGAGCGCAGATACGCAGTATTTT.

J is TRBJ2-5 and V is TRBV11-1, with D possibly matching TRBD1 (8 bases). Germline V lookup: CDR1 SGHAT, CDR2 FQDESV (reference sequence). The CDR3 covers 14 residues. V was cut by 3 bases and J by 5 bases, with 13 bases left in between. The CDR3 nucleotides are TGTGCCAGCAGCTTCCACAGGGGGGGGGAGACCCAGTACTTC. Its protein product is CASSFHRGGETQYF.

The chain combines TRBV6-2 or TRBV6-3 with TRBJ1-3, with 7 bases aligning to TRBD1. The CDR3 covers 16 residues. The V segment lost 4 bases and the J segment 0 bases; nucleotides outside the gene matches: 6. Germline-derived CDR1 and CDR2 are MNHEY and SVGEGT. In DNA, the CDR3 is TGTGCCAGCAGTTCCCACAGGACAGGCTCTGGAAACACCATATATTTT. This codes for CASSSHRTGSGNTIYF.

The chain uses TRBV12-5 and TRBJ1-5, with D maybe TRBD1 (6 bases). The CDR3 covers 16 residues. Germline V gene lookup returns CDR1 LGHNT and CDR2 FRNRAP. The V end was cut by 0 bases, the J end by 6 bases, with 15 bases between. CDR3 nucleotides: TGTGCTAGTGGTTTGGTACGATTTGGGGGCGGTCAGCCCCAGCATTTT. This encodes CASGLVRFGGGQPQHF.

CDR3 nucleotide sequence: TGCGCCAGCAGCCAAGATCTGGCCGGGAGGGCCCAGGGGAACGAGCAGTACTTC. It codes for CASSQDLAGRAQGNEQYF. This chain connects TRBV4-3 to TRBJ2-7; TRBD2 matches 8 bases. V lost 0 bases and J lost 5; bases outside the gene matches: 15. This CDR3 is built from 18 residues. CDR1 and CDR2 from the germline V gene are LGHNA and YSLEER.

The rearrangement joins TRBV5-5 to TRBJ1-2; 8 nucleotides align to TRBD1. CDR1 and CDR2 (germline): SGHKS, YYEKEE (reference sequence). The CDR3 has 13 amino acids. J gave up 8 bases and V 2 bases, and 5 bases lay outside the gene matches. The CDR3 DNA reads TGTGCCAGCAGCTTACAGGGGGTTGGCGGCTACACCTTC. The encoded protein is CASSLQGVGGYTF.